This TCR beta chain was sequenced in a study of tumor and adjacent non-tumor tissue in lung cancer. Worth noting for this clonotype: Its cognate antigen is unknown. One junction end disagrees with the germline gene, perhaps due to a read error.

The template was RNA from unsorted bulk tissue. Three rounds of nested PCR, following a modified ARM-PCR protocol, produced the TCRbeta library. TCRdb called the multiplex PCR reads again in MiXCR, with one record for every CDR3 protein. Among fewer than 120,000 distinct CDR3 sequences listed, under 90% were seen once. Study-wide points: Tumor tissue had significantly higher TCR diversity than normal lung.

The CDR3 extends over 16 amino acids. The germline CDR1 and CDR2 sequences are SQVTM and ANQGSEA. The specimen sequenced was lung tumor tissue. The sequence derives from a man between 65 and 79 years old with non-small cell lung cancer. The chain joins TRBV29-1 to TRBJ1-1, with 9 bases that match TRBD1. For the CDR3, the DNA is TGCAGCGTTGCGACAGGGGGAGTAAGTATGAACACTGAAGCTCTCTTT. Its protein product is CSVATGGVSMNTEALF.